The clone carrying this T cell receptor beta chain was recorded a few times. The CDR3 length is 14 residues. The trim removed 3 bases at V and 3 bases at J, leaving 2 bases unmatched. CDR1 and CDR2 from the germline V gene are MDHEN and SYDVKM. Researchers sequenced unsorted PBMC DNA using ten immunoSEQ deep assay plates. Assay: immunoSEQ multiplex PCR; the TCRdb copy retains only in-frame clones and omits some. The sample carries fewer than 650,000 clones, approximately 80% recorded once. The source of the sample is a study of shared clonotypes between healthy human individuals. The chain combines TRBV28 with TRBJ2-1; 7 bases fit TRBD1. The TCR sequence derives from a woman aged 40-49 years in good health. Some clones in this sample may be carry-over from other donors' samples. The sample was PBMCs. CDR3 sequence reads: CASSLGTDYNEQFF. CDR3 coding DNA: TGTGCCAGCAGTTTGGGGACAGACTACAATGAGCAGTTCTTC.